The present T cell receptor beta chain was sequenced within a study of T-cell memory formation after mild COVID-19. For the study at large: Clustering of TCRs was largely donor specific.

The TCR alpha and TCR beta cDNA libraries, bearing sample barcodes and UMIs, were generated by 5'RACE using constant-segment primers. A single record per CDR3 protein comes from TCRdb applying MiXCR to the 5' RACE reads. The table has 410,000 or so distinct CDR3 sequences, less than 25% seen once. General study points: Among clones peaking at day 37 in the second wave, SARS-CoV-2 specificity remained unconfirmed.

The CDR3 has 12 residues. Per germline, CDR1 SQVTM and CDR2 ANQGSEA. The V gene lost 7 bases and the J gene lost 7 bases, with 14 bases spanning the gap. Notes on this clonotype: The antigen is unknown.

The rearrangement links TRBV29-1 to TRBJ2-4; D is possibly TRBD1 (5 bases). The TCR originated in an adult woman who had mild COVID-19 (a few samples of this study predate the infection). Cell type and time point are not known. Specimen: PBMCs or a T cell subset sorted from them (not recorded which). CDR3 sequence: CSGLYPGNIQYF. The CDR3 DNA reads TGCAGCGGCTTATACCCAGGGAACATTCAGTACTTC.